The 27 T cell receptor beta chains below were found in one sample sequenced in a study of shared clonotypes between healthy human individuals. Using immunoSEQ multiplex PCR, the repertoire was profiled, and TCRdb retains in-frame clones only, with some absent. The table shows more than 150,000 clones, with approximately 95% occurring only once. Source material: naive CD4+ T cells sorted from blood. Subset meaning: CD45RA+ positively selected. Receptors originate from a woman in her thirties in good health.

V is TRBV5-4 and J is TRBJ2-7; possibly TRBD1 for D (6 bases). The CDR3 consists of 15 residues. Trimming cost V 1 base and J 0 bases, with 11 bases left between them. The germline gives CDR1 SGHNT, CDR2 YYREEE (reference sequence). The CDR3 region has the DNA TGTGCCAGCAGCTTGCAACAGGGATTCTCCTACGAGCAGTACTTC. Translated, it gives CASSLQQGFSYEQYF.

The V gene is TRBV7-9, the J gene TRBJ1-1; D remains unclear. Germline V lookup: CDR1 SEHNR, CDR2 FQNEAQ (reference sequence). CDR3 length: 12 residues. Trimming shortened V by 4 bases and J by 6 bases, and 9 bases separated the two germline ends. CDR3 protein: CASSWSEAEAFF. The CDR3 DNA sequence: TGTGCCAGCAGCTGGAGTGAGGCTGAAGCTTTCTTT. The whole variable domain, filled in from reference TRBV7-9 and TRBJ1-1, reads DTGVSQNPRHKITKRGQNVTFRCDPISEHNRLYWYRQTLGQGPEFLTYFQNEAQLEKSRLLSDRFSAERPKGSFSTLEIQRTEQGDSAMYLCASSWSEAEAFFGQGTRLTVV.

This chain joins TRBV29-1 and TRBJ2-7; D is undetermined. Germline CDR1 reads SQVTM; CDR2 reads ANQGSEA. V lost 8 bases to trimming and J lost 0 bases, with 11 bases between them. There are 12 residues in the CDR3. The CDR3 reads CSPVMSSYEQYF. The CDR3 nucleotides read TGCAGCCCCGTCATGAGCTCCTACGAGCAGTACTTC.

The genes are TRBV6-1 and TRBJ1-5; 8 positions agree with TRBD1. V dropped 10 bases and J dropped 4; count of bases not matched to a gene: 3. Looked up from germline, CDR1 is MNHNS and CDR2 is SASEGT. This CDR3 has 12 amino acids. CDR3: CATRTGNQPQHF. The CDR3 DNA follows: TGTGCCACCAGGACAGGGAATCAGCCCCAGCATTTT.

The chain employs TRBV28 and TRBJ1-5; D possibly corresponds to TRBD1 (6 bases). Germline V gives CDR1 MDHEN, CDR2 SYDVKM. Deletions cut 5 bases from V and 10 bases from J, with 15 bases between. The CDR3 extends over 13 amino acids. CDR3 in DNA: TGTGCCAGCAGTCCTGACAGGTTGGGACCCCAGCATTTT. This gives the protein CASSPDRLGPQHF.

The J gene is TRBJ2-7, the V gene TRBV11-2, with 11 bases matching TRBD2. After removal of 5 bases from V and 5 bases from J, the junction contained 11 bases not matched to a gene. This CDR3 is built from 16 residues. CDR1 and CDR2 (germline): SGHAT, FQNNGV. Here the CDR3 DNA reads TGTGCCAGCAGCGGTATTAGCGGGAGGGCCGTCCACGAGCAGTACTTC. Encoded protein: CASSGISGRAVHEQYF.

The genes are TRBV7-2 and TRBJ2-6; the D gene is possibly TRBD2 (5 bases). Trimming cost V 5 bases and J 2 bases, with 10 bases left between them. Germline-derived CDR1 and CDR2 are SGHTA and FQGNSA. This CDR3 has 15 amino acids. CDR3 region: CASSTVGTGANVLTF. CDR3 DNA sequence: TGTGCCAGCAGCACGGTCGGGACTGGGGCCAACGTCCTGACTTTC.

This chain uses TRBV7-9 with TRBJ2-5, with 7 bases lining up with TRBD1. The J call may be wrong; the DNA end is better matched by TRBJ2-7. Germline lookup yields CDR1 SEHNR and CDR2 FQNEAQ (reference sequence). The CDR3 length is 14 residues. The CDR3 is CASSQRQGTYEQYF. The CDR3 DNA reads as TGTGCCAGCAGCCAAAGACAGGGAACCTACGAGCAGTACTTC.

The V gene is TRBV4-1, the J gene TRBJ2-2; D is perhaps TRBD2 (5 bases). This CDR3 region has 16 residues. Germline V gene data show CDR1 as MGHRA and CDR2 as YSYEKL. V lost 1 base, J lost 3 bases, and 12 bases lay in between. The CDR3 region has the DNA TGCGCCAGCAGCCAAGTTGGTGGGAGCTACACCGGGGAGCTGTTTTTT. This codes for CASSQVGGSYTGELFF.

The J gene is TRBJ1-1, the V gene TRBV28, with 9 bases identical to TRBD1. The trim removed 4 bases at V and 4 bases at J, leaving 10 bases unmatched. CDR3 length: 16 residues. CDR1 is MDHEN, CDR2 SYDVKM, per germline. CDR3 coding DNA: TGTGCCAGCAGTTCCCCGGGACAGGGTTCCGGCACTGAAGCTTTCTTT. Encoded protein: CASSSPGQGSGTEAFF.

For the CDR3, the DNA is TGTGCCAGCAGTCCCGGGACTAGCGGGAGCTACGAGCAGTACTTC. Translating it yields CASSPGTSGSYEQYF. The chain employs TRBV28 and TRBJ2-5; TRBD2 agrees at 14 bases. The J call may not be correct, given that the DNA end is closer to TRBJ2-7. Germline V lookup: CDR1 MDHEN, CDR2 SYDVKM. The length of the CDR3 is 15 residues.

This chain uses TRBV7-8 with TRBJ2-5; D remains ambiguous. The assigned J gene may be wrong: the sequence end matches TRBJ2-7 better. This CDR3 contains 12 residues. Germline CDR1 and CDR2: SGHVS and FQNEAQ. CDR3 protein: CASSLWTAEQYF. CDR3 in DNA: TGTGCCAGCAGTCTCTGGACGGCCGAGCAGTACTTC.

This clone was recorded once. The chain combines TRBV19 with TRBJ1-5; 8 positions match TRBD1. V gave up 0 bases and J gave up 7 bases; unmatched junction bases: 8. Germline CDR1 and CDR2: LNHDA and SQIVND (reference sequence). CDR3 size: 16 residues. CDR3 amino acids: CASSIDLTGGGQPQHF. Written as DNA, the CDR3 is TGTGCCAGTAGTATAGATCTAACAGGGGGAGGGCAGCCCCAGCATTTT.

CDR3 residues: CASSRTGVTYGYTF. CDR3 DNA: TGTGCCAGCTCCCGGACGGGGGTTACCTATGGCTACACCTTC. This sequence joins TRBV18 and TRBJ1-2; perhaps TRBD1 as D (5 bases). The ends were cut back, 6 bases at V and 4 bases at J, with 15 bases in the middle. The CDR3 is 14 amino acids. Germline CDR1 reads KGHSH; CDR2 reads LQKENI.

The chain links TRBV9 to TRBJ2-7; TRBD2 aligns across 7 bases. Per germline, CDR1 SGDLS and CDR2 YYNGEE. Unmatched junction bases numbered 12, after V lost 3 bases and J lost 3 bases. This CDR3 comprises 16 residues. The CDR3 nucleotides are TGTGCCAGCAGCGCCCGGGGGGAAGTACCAGGCTACGAGCAGTACTTC. It is translated as CASSARGEVPGYEQYF.

This chain links TRBV5-4 with TRBJ2-7; 8 nucleotides line up with TRBD2. The CDR3 is 16 residues long. V lost 4 bases, J lost 4 bases, and 13 bases stayed unmatched. Per the germline V gene, CDR1 is SGHNT and CDR2 is YYREEE (reference sequence). Written as DNA, the CDR3 is TGTGCCAGCAGCCCAACAGGGACTAGTTTTCGTTACGAGCAGTACTTC. Amino acid sequence: CASSPTGTSFRYEQYF. Supplemented by reference TRBV5-4 and TRBJ2-7, the full variable domain reads ETGVTQSPTHLIKTRGQQVTLRCSSQSGHNTVSWYQQALGQGPQFIFQYYREEENGRGNFPPRFSGLQFPNYSSELNVNALELDDSALYLCASSPTGTSFRYEQYFGPGTRLTVT.

This chain links TRBV11-2 with TRBJ2-7; tentative D call: TRBD2 (5 bases). The V gene's germline CDR1 is SGHAT and CDR2 FQNNGV. The CDR3 totals 17 residues. V gave up 4 bases and J gave up 3 bases, with 22 bases separating them. This CDR3 reads CASSSHPGNMAYYEQYF. The CDR3 nucleotides are TGTGCCAGCAGCTCCCACCCCGGGAACATGGCCTACTACGAGCAGTACTTC.

The CDR3 DNA sequence: TGTGCCAGCAGCCGAGGGACAGATAATTCACCCCTCCACTTT. Translation gives CASSRGTDNSPLHF. This rearrangement joins TRBV7-9 to TRBJ1-6; 7 bases line up with TRBD1. Looked up from germline, CDR1 is SEHNR and CDR2 is FQNEAQ (reference sequence). The CDR3 has 14 residues. Losses at the gene ends were 5 bases for V and 5 bases for J; bases not matched to a gene: 3.

The chain couples TRBV7-9 to TRBJ1-1; 10 bases are shared with TRBD1. Per the germline V gene, CDR1 is SEHNR and CDR2 is FQNEAQ (reference sequence). CDR3 length: 15 amino acids. The J segment lost 4 bases and the V segment lost 4 bases, leaving 6 bases of the junction unmatched. The CDR3: CASSYDRGLVTEAFF. In DNA form, the CDR3 reads TGTGCCAGCAGCTACGACAGGGGGCTGGTCACTGAAGCTTTCTTT.

V is TRBV6-6 and J is TRBJ1-4; 8 bases line up with TRBD1. The CDR3 length is 16 residues. Trimming cost V 2 bases and J 4 bases; bases outside gene matches: 6. Germline CDR1 reads MNHNY; CDR2 reads SVGAGI (reference sequence). This CDR3 reads CASSYGLTGGNEKLFF. As DNA, the CDR3 is TGTGCCAGCAGTTACGGCCTAACAGGGGGTAATGAAAAACTGTTTTTT.

The V gene is TRBV5-1, the J gene TRBJ2-2; D is possibly TRBD1 (6 bases). Germline V gene lookup returns CDR1 SGHRS and CDR2 YFSETQ. The CDR3 sequence is 14 residues long. Trimming left V 3 bases short and J 3 bases short, with 9 bases between. The CDR3 region is CASSSRGDTGELFF. The CDR3 DNA sequence: TGCGCCAGCAGCTCCAGGGGTGACACCGGGGAGCTGTTTTTT.

This clone showed up just once. The chain links TRBV28 to TRBJ2-3, with 10 bases that match TRBD2. The CDR3 contains 16 residues. CDR1 and CDR2 from the germline V gene are MDHEN and SYDVKM. With V trimmed by 7 bases and J by 4 bases, 11 bases remained unmatched. The CDR3 DNA reads TGTGCCAGCACCCTAGGAGCGGGAGGGCCCCCAGATACGCAGTATTTT. This gives the protein CASTLGAGGPPDTQYF.

This chain joins TRBV27 and TRBJ2-6; tentatively, D is TRBD1 or TRBD2 (5 bases each). The V end was cut by 5 bases, the J end by 0 bases, with 17 bases between. Looked up from germline, CDR1 is MNHEY and CDR2 is SMNVEV (reference sequence). The CDR3 is made up of 18 amino acids. CDR3 in DNA: TGTGCCAGCAGTCCCTCCGCAGGGACGATCTCTGGGGCCAACGTCCTGACTTTC. It specifies CASSPSAGTISGANVLTF.

The chain has TRBV11-2 and TRBJ1-4, with D perhaps matching TRBD1 (5 bases). V lost 0 bases to trimming and J lost 8 bases, with 19 bases between them. The CDR3 sequence is 17 residues long. Germline V gives CDR1 SGHAT, CDR2 FQNNGV. The CDR3 sequence is CASSLDKTGRKNEKLFF. CDR3 sequence (DNA): TGTGCCAGCAGCTTAGACAAAACAGGAAGAAAAAACGAAAAACTGTTTTTT.

This chain links TRBV5-1 with TRBJ1-1, with D uncertain. This CDR3 is built from 14 residues. With 0 bases removed from V and 2 bases from J, the gap between germline ends came to 8 bases. The germline V gene has CDR1 SGHRS and CDR2 YFSETQ. In nucleotides, the CDR3 is TGCGCCAGCAGCTTGGAACACGTAAACACTGAAGCTTTCTTT. Its protein is CASSLEHVNTEAFF.

The rearrangement links TRBV4-1 to TRBJ2-5; TRBD2 matches 11 bases. The DNA end is a closer match to TRBJ2-7, so the J assignment may be wrong. CDR3 length equals 15 residues. Germline V gene lookup returns CDR1 MGHRA and CDR2 YSYEKL. The CDR3 sequence: CASSPGLAGTYEQYF. The CDR3 nucleotides read TGCGCCAGCAGCCCCGGACTAGCGGGCACCTACGAGCAGTACTTC.

This sequence joins TRBV6-5 and TRBJ2-7; 9 bases line up with TRBD1. The V gene's germline CDR1 is MNHEY and CDR2 SVGAGI. Trimming took 7 bases from V and 6 from J; bases not matched to a gene: 7. There are 13 residues in the CDR3. The CDR3 loop reads CASKDRGSFEQYF. The CDR3 DNA is TGTGCCAGCAAAGACAGGGGGTCTTTCGAGCAGTACTTC.